The 9 T cell receptor beta chains below all came from one sample that was sequenced in a study of blood T cells in healthy people across ages. Through a sample-barcoded 5' primer and a J-beta primer mix, a second PCR was run for about 6 to 11 cycles. TCRdb processed the 5' RACE reads anew with MiXCR; each CDR3 protein has one entry. The sample lists roughly 650,000 distinct CDR3 sequences, about 34% occurring once. The sequencing sample was made of blood. These TCRs come from a woman over 75 in good health.

There are many counts of this clonotype. DNA of the CDR3: TGTGCCAGCAGAAGGGACGAGGATGGCTACACCTTC. It specifies CASRRDEDGYTF. This rearrangement joins TRBV6-5 to TRBJ1-2, with D possibly TRBD1 on 5 matching bases. This CDR3 region has 12 residues. V lost 6 bases and J lost 6, with 11 bases in between. CDR1 is MNHEY, CDR2 SVGAGI, per germline.

This clonotype has a single count. An end of the junction differs from the germline gene, which may be a read error. The V call is TRBV6-6, the J call TRBJ1-1, with 7 nucleotides matching TRBD1. The CDR3 is made up of 13 amino acids. CDR1 is MNHNY, CDR2 SVGAGI, per germline (reference sequence). In DNA form, the CDR3 reads TGTGCCGGCAGCCGCGGACAGGACACTGAAGCTTTCTTT. Residues: CAGSRGQDTEAFF.

The V gene is TRBV7-3, the J gene TRBJ2-1; D could derive from TRBD1 or TRBD2 (5 bases each). The germline gives CDR1 SGHTA, CDR2 FQGTGA. V shed 5 bases and J shed 8 bases, with 28 bases lying between them. This CDR3 comprises 18 residues. The CDR3 loop reads CASSLVGGWPGRGYEQFF. The CDR3 DNA sequence: TGTGCCAGCAGCCTAGTCGGCGGATGGCCAGGGAGAGGATATGAGCAGTTCTTC.

This clonotype was counted at least ten times. CDR3 DNA sequence: TGTGCCAGCAGCTTAATAGGGACAGGCCTAACGAACACTGAAGCTTTCTTT. Its protein is CASSLIGTGLTNTEAFF. V gene TRBV7-3 combines with J gene TRBJ1-1; 8 bases map to TRBD1. CDR1 is SGHTA, CDR2 FQGTGA, per germline. With V trimmed by 1 base and J by 1 base, 8 bases remained unmatched. This CDR3 is 17 amino acids long.

The sample holds many counts of this clonotype. The chain carries TRBV11-2 and TRBJ2-7; D remains unclear. CDR1 SGHAT and CDR2 FQNNGV come from the germline V gene. The V and J ends lost 3 bases and 0 bases respectively, with 12 bases between them. CDR3 length: 15 amino acids. The CDR3 loop is CASSFERVPSYEQYF. In DNA form, the CDR3 reads TGTGCCAGCAGCTTTGAAAGGGTCCCCTCCTACGAGCAGTACTTC.

This clonotype was observed many times. The rearrangement links TRBV6-6 to TRBJ2-1; 8 bases agree with TRBD1. The J segment lost 10 bases and the V segment lost 2 bases, leaving 7 bases of the junction unmatched. CDR3 length: 14 amino acids. The germline V gene encodes CDR1 MNHNY and CDR2 SVGAGI (reference sequence). This CDR3 is CASSYGQGAGEQFF. Written as DNA, the CDR3 is TGTGCCAGCAGTTACGGGCAGGGGGCAGGGGAGCAGTTCTTC.

Concerning this clonotype itself: One base away lies a much larger clone, so this may be a sequencing read error. The chain links TRBV9 to TRBJ2-1, with 8 nucleotides matching TRBD1. The J call may be incorrect, as the DNA end agrees better with TRBJ2-7. This CDR3 contains 15 residues. The germline gives CDR1 SGDLS, CDR2 YYNGEE. CDR3 amino acids: CASSVTGVSYNEQYF. The DNA for the CDR3 is TGTGCCAGCAGCGTGACAGGGGTTTCGTACAATGAGCAGTACTTC.

As regards this clonotype: One junction end disagrees with the germline gene, perhaps due to a read error. The chain joins TRBV12-3 or TRBV12-4 to TRBJ2-2; D is possibly TRBD1 or TRBD2 (5 bases each). This CDR3 is built from 13 residues. CDR3 in amino acids: CACREGFGGELFF. The CDR3 coding sequence is TGTGCCTGCAGAGAGGGGTTCGGCGGGGAGCTGTTTTTT.

Note on this clonotype: This may stem from a read error, because a much larger clone lies one nucleotide away. The chain joins TRBV15 to TRBJ2-5, with D uncertain. V shed 4 bases and J shed 7 bases, with 10 bases lying between them. This CDR3 comprises 12 residues. Germline V lookup: CDR1 LNHNV, CDR2 YYDKDF (reference sequence). The chain's CDR3 is CATSTPRGTQYF. The CDR3 region has the DNA TGTGCCACCAGCACCCCGCGTGGGACCCAGTACTTC.